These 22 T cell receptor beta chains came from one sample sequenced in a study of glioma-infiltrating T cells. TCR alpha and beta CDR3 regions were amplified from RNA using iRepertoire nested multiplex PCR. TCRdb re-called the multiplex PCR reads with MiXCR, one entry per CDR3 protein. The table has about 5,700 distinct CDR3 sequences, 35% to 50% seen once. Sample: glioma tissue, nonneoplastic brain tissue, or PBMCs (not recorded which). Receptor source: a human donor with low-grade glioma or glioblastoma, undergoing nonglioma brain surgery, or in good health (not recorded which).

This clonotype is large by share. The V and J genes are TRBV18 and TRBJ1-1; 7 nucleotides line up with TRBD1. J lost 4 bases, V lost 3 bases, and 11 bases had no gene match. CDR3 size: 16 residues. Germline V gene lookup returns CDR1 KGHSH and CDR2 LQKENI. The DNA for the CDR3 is TGTGCCAGCTCACCGCAAACAGGGGCGACGGGCACTGAAGCTTTCTTT. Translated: CASSPQTGATGTEAFF.

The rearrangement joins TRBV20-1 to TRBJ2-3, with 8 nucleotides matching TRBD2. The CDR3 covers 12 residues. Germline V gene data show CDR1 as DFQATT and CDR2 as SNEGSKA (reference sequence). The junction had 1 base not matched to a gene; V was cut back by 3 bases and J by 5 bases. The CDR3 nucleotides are TGCAGTGCTAGCGGGGGGGGAGATACGCAGTATTTT. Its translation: CSASGGGDTQYF.

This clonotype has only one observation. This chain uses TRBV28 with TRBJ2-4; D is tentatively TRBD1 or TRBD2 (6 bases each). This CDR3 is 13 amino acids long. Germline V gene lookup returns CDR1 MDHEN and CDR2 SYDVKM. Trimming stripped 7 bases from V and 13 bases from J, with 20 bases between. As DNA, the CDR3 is TGTGCCAGCACCTCGGGACTTGGGGGCGGACAGTACTTC. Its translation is CASTSGLGGGQYF.

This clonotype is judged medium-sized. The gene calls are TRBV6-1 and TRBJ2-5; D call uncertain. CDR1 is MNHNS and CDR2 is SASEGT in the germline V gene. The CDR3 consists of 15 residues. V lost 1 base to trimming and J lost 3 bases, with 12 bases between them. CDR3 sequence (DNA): TGTGCCAGCAGTGAAGTTTGGGGTGGGAAAGAGACCCAGTACTTC. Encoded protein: CASSEVWGGKETQYF.

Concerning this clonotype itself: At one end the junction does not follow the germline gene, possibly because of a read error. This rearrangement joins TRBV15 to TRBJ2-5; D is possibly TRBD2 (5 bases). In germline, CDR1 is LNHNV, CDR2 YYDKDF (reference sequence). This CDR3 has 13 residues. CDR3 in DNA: TGTTCCACCAGCGGAGCCCCCGCAGAGACCCAGTACTTC. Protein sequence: CSTSGAPAETQYF.

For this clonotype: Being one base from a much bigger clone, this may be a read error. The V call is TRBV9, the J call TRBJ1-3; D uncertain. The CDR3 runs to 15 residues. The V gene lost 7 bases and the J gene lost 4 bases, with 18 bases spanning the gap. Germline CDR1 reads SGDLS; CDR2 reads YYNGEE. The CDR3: CASGAWSSGGNTIYF. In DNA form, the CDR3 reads TGTGCCAGCGGCGCTTGGTCCTCGGGCGGAAACACCATATATTTT.

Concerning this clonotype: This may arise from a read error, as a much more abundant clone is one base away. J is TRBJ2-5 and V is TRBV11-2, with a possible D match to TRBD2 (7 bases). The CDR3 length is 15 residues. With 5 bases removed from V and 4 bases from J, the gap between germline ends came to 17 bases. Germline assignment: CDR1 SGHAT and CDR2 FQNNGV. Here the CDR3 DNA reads TGTGCCAGCAGCCACACGAGGGGGGGGGCAGAGACCCAGTACTTC. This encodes CASSHTRGGAETQYF.

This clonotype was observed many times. The chain's CDR3 is CASSSEGLGPETQYF. The CDR3 bases are TGTGCCAGCAGCTCCGAAGGACTAGGGCCAGAGACCCAGTACTTC. The chain is built from TRBV7-9 and TRBJ2-5; TRBD2 aligns across 7 bases. The V and J ends lost 4 bases and 4 bases, in that order; junction bases with no gene match: 9. The CDR3 runs to 15 residues. From germline, CDR1 is SEHNR and CDR2 FQNEAQ (reference sequence).

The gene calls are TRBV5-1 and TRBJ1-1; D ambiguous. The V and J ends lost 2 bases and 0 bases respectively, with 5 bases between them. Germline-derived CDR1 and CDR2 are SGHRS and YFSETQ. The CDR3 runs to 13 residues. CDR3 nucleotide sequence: TGCGCCAGCAGCTTAACGGTGAACACTGAAGCTTTCTTT. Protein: CASSLTVNTEAFF.

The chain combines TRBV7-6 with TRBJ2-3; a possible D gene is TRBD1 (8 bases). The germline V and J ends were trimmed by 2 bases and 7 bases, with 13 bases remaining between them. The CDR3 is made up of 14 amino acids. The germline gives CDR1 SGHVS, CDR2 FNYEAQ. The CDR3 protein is CASSLTGGEYTQYF. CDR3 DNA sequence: TGTGCCAGCAGCTTAACAGGGGGGGAATATACGCAGTATTTT.

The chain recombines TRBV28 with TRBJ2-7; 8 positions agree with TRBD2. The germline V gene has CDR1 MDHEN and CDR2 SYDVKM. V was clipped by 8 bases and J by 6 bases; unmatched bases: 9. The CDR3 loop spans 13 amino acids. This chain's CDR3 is CASHQAGVAEQYF. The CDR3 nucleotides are TGTGCCAGCCATCAAGCGGGAGTCGCCGAGCAGTACTTC. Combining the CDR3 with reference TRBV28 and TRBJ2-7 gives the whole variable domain DVKVTQSSRYLVKRTGEKVFLECVQDMDHENMFWYRQDPGLGLRLIYFSYDVKMKEKGDIPEGYSVSREKKERFSLILESASTNQTSMYLCASHQAGVAEQYFGPGTRLTVT.

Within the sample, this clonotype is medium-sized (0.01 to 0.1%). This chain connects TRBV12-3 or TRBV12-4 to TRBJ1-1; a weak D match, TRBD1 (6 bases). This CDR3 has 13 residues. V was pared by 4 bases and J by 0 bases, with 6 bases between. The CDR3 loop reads CASSSGVNTEAFF. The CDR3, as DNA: TGTGCCAGCAGTTCAGGGGTGAACACTGAAGCTTTCTTT.

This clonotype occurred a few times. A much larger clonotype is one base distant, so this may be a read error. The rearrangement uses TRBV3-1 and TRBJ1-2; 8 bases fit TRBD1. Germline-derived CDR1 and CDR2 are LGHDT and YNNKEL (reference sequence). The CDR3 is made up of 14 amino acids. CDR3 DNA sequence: TGTGCCAGCGGCCAAGGAGACAGGGGTGGGAGCTACACCTTC. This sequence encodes CASGQGDRGGSYTF.

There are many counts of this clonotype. The DNA for the CDR3 is TGTGCCAGCAGCTTCGACCGGGACACCTTCACAGATACGCAGTATTTT. The encoded protein is CASSFDRDTFTDTQYF. The chain employs TRBV7-2 and TRBJ2-3; perhaps TRBD1 as D (6 bases). V was pared by 3 bases and J by 2 bases, with 15 bases between. The CDR3 runs to 16 residues. Germline lookup yields CDR1 SGHTA and CDR2 FQGNSA.

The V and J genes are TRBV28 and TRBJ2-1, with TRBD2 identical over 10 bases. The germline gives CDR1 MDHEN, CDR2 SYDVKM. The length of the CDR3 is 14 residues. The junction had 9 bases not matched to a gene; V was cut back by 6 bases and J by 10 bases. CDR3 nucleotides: TGTGCCAGCAGCACCGGACTAGCGGACCTAGAGCAGTTCTTC. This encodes CASSTGLADLEQFF.

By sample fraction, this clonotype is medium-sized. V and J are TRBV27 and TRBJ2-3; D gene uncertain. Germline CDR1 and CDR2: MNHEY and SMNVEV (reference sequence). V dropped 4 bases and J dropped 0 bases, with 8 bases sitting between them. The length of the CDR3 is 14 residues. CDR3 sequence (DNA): TGTGCCAGCAGTTCCCGATTTAGCACAGATACGCAGTATTTT. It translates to CASSSRFSTDTQYF.

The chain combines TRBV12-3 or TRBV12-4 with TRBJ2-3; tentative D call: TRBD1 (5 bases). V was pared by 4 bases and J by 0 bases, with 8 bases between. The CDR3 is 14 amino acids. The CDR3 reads CASSWTPSTDTQYF. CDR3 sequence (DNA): TGTGCCAGCAGTTGGACACCGAGCACAGATACGCAGTATTTT.

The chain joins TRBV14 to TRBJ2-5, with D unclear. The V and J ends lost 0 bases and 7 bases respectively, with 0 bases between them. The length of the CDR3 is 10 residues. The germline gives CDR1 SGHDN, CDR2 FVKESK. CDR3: CASSQETQYF. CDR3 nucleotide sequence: TGTGCCAGCAGCCAAGAGACCCAGTACTTC.

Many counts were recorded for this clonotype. The CDR3 loop is CSVVGVMNTEAFF. The CDR3 DNA is TGCAGCGTTGTAGGCGTGATGAACACTGAAGCTTTCTTT. This chain uses TRBV29-1 with TRBJ1-1; D is unresolved. Deletions cut 4 bases from V and 0 bases from J, with 9 bases between. Germline V gene sequence: CDR1 SQVTM, CDR2 ANQGSEA. The CDR3 consists of 13 residues.

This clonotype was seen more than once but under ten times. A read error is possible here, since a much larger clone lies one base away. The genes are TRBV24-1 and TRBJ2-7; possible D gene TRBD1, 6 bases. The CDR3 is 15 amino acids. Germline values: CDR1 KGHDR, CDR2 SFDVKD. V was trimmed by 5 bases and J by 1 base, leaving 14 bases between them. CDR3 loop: CATSGGGQRSYEQYF. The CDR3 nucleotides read TGTGCCACCAGTGGTGGAGGACAGCGATCCTACGAGCAGTACTTC.

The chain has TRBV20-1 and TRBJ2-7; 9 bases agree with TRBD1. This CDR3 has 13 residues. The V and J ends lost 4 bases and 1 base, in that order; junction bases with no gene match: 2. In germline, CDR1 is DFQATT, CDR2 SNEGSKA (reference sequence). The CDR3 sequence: CSATGQGSYEQYF. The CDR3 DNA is TGCAGTGCTACGGGACAGGGATCCTACGAGCAGTACTTC.

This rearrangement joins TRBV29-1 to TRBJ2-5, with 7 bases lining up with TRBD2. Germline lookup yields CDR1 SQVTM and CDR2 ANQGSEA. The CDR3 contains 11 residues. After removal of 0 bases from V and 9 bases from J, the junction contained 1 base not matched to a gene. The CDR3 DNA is TGCAGCGTTGAAGAGGGAGGGGCCCAGTACTTC. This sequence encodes CSVEEGGAQYF.